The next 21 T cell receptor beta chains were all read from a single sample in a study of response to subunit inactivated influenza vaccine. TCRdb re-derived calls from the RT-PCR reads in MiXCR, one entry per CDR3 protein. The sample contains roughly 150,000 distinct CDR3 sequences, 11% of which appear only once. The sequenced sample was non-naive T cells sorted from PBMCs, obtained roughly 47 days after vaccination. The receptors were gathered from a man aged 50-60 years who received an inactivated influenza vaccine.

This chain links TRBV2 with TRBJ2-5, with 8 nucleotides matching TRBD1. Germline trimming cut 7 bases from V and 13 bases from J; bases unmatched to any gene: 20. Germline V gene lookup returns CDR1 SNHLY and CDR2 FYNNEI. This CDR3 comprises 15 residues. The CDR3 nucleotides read TGTGCCAGCAAAAGAATAGACAGGGGCGCCCTGCCCCCGTACTTC. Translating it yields CASKRIDRGALPPYF.

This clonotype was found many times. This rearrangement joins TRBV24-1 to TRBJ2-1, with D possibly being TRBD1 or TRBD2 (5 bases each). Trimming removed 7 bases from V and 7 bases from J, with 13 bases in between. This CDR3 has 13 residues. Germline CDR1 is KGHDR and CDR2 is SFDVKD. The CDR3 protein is CATRPGWENEQFF. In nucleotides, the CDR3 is TGTGCCACCAGGCCAGGGTGGGAGAATGAGCAGTTCTTC.

This CDR3 is CASSQRTSGSLYNEQFF. The CDR3 DNA sequence: TGTGCCAGCAGCCAAAGGACTAGCGGGAGCCTCTACAATGAGCAGTTCTTC. The gene calls are TRBV4-2 and TRBJ2-1, with 13 bases that match TRBD2. There are 17 residues in the CDR3. Germline assignment: CDR1 LGHNA and CDR2 YNFKEQ. With V trimmed by 2 bases and J by 3 bases, 4 bases remained unmatched.

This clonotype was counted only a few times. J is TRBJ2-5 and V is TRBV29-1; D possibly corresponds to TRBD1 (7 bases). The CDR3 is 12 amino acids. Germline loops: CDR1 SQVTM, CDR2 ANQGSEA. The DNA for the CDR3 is TGCAGTGGAGGAGGGGGCCTTGAGACCCAGTACTTC. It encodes CSGGGGLETQYF. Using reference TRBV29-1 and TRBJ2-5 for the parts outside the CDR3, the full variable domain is SAVISQKPSRDICQRGTSLTIQCQVDSQVTMMFWYRQQPGQSLTLIATANQGSEATYESGFVIDKFPISRPNLTFSTLTVSNMSPEDSSIYLCSGGGGLETQYFGPGTRLLVL.

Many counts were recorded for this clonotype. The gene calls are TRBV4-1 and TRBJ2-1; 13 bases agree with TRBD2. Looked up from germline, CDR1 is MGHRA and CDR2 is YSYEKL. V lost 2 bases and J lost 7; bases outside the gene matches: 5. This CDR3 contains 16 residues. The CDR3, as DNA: TGCGCCAGCAGCCAAATTACTAGCGGGAGGGGGAATGAGCAGTTCTTC. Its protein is CASSQITSGRGNEQFF.

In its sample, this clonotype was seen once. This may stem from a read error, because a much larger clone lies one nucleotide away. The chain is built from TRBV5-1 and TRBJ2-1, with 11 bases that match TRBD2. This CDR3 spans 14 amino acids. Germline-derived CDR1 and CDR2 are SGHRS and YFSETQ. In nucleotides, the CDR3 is TGCGCCAGCAGGCCTACTAGCGGGAGCAATGAGCAGTTCTTT. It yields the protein CASRPTSGSNEQFF. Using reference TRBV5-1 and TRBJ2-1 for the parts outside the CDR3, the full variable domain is KAGVTQTPRYLIKTRGQQVTLSCSPISGHRSVSWYQQTPGQGLQFLFEYFSETQRNKGNFPGRFSGRQFSNSRSEMNVSTLELGDSALYLCASRPTSGSNEQFFGPGTRLTVL.

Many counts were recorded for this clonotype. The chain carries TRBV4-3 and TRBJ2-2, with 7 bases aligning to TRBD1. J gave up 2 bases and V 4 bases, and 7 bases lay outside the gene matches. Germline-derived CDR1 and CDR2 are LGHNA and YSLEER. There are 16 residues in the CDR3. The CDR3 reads CASSPTDRANTGELFF. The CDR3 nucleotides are TGCGCCAGCAGCCCAACTGACAGGGCTAACACCGGGGAGCTGTTTTTT.

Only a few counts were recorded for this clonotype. CDR3 DNA sequence: TGCGCCAGCAGCACGGGACTTAGAGAGACCCAGTACTTC. It encodes CASSTGLRETQYF. The chain couples TRBV5-1 to TRBJ2-5; D possibly corresponds to TRBD2 (6 bases). Germline loops: CDR1 SGHRS, CDR2 YFSETQ. This CDR3 spans 13 amino acids. Between the trimmed V and J ends, which lost 4 bases and 4 bases, there was a span of 11 bases.

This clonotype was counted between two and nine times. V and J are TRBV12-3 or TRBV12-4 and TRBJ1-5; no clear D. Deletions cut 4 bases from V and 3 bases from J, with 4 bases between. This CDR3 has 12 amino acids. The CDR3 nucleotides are TGTGCCAGCAGTTCCATCAATCAGCCCCAGCATTTT. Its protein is CASSSINQPQHF.

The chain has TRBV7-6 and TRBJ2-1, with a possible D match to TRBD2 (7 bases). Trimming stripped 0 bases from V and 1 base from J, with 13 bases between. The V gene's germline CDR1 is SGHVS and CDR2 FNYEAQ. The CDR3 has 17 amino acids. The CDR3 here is CASSLAGGHFSYNEQFF. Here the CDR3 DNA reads TGTGCCAGCAGCTTAGCGGGGGGGCACTTTTCCTACAATGAGCAGTTCTTC.

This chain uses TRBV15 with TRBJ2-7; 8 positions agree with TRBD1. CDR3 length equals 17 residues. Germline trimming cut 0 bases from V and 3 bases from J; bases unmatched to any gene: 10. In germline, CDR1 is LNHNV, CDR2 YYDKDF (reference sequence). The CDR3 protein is CATSRERDRTGNYEQYF. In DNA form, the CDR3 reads TGTGCCACCAGCAGAGAGAGGGACAGGACGGGAAACTACGAGCAGTACTTC.

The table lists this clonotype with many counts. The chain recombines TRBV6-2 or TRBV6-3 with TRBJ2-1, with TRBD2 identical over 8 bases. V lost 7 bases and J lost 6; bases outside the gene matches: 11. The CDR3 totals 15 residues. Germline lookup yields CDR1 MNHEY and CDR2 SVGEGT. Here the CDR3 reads CASNQPGLGLNEQFF. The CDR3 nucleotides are TGTGCCAGCAACCAACCGGGACTAGGACTCAATGAGCAGTTCTTC.

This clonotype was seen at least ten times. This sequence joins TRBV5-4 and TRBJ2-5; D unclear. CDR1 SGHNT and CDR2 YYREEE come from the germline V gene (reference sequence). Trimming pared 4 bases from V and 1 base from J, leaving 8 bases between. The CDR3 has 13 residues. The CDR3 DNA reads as TGTGCCAGCAGCGTGCAGGTCCAAGAGACCCAGTACTTC. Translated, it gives CASSVQVQETQYF.

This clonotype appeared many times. As DNA, the CDR3 is TGTGCCAGCAGCGAGACCCCCCAGGGGGGGAATGAGTATTTT. Encoded protein: CASSETPQGGNEYF. The chain couples TRBV9 to TRBJ2-3; D is possibly TRBD1 or TRBD2 (7 bases each). Between the trimmed V and J ends, which lost 3 bases and 13 bases, there was a span of 21 bases. The CDR3 is made up of 14 amino acids. Germline CDR1 and CDR2: SGDLS and YYNGEE.

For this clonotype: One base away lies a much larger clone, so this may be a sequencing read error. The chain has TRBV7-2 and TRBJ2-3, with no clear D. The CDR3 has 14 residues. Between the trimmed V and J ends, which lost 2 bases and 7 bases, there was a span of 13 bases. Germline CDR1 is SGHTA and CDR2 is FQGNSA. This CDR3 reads CASSLSRGHNTQYF. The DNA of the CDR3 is TGTGCCAGCAGCTTAAGCCGCGGCCACAATACGCAGTATTTT.

CDR3 sequence: CASSSGLAGIYEQYF. The CDR3 coding sequence is TGTGCCAGCAGCTCGGGACTAGCGGGGATCTACGAGCAGTACTTC. The chain uses TRBV11-2 and TRBJ2-7; 13 bases are shared with TRBD2. This CDR3 comprises 15 residues. Germline V gene lookup returns CDR1 SGHAT and CDR2 FQNNGV. V was pared by 4 bases and J by 3 bases, with 3 bases of the junction left unmatched.

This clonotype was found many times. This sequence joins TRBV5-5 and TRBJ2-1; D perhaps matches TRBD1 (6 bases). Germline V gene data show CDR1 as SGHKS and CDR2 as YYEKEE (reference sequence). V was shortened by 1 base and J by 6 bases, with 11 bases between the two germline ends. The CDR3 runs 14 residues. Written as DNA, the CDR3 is TGTGCCAGCAGCTTGAATCCCAGGGGCAATGAGCAGTTCTTC. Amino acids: CASSLNPRGNEQFF.

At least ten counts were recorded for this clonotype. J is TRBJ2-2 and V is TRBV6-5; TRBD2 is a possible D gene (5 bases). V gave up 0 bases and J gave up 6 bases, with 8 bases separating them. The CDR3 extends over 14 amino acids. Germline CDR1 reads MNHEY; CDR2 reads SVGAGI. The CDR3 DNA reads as TGTGCCAGCAGTTACTCGATGGAGGCCGGGGAGCTGTTTTTT. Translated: CASSYSMEAGELFF.

The chain's CDR3 is CASREQGNYGYTF. Written as DNA, the CDR3 is TGTGCCAGCAGAGAACAGGGAAACTATGGCTACACCTTC. V and J are TRBV2 and TRBJ1-2, with D perhaps matching TRBD1 (6 bases). The ends were cut back, 6 bases at V and 2 bases at J, with 10 bases in the middle. This CDR3 comprises 13 residues. Germline V gives CDR1 SNHLY, CDR2 FYNNEI.

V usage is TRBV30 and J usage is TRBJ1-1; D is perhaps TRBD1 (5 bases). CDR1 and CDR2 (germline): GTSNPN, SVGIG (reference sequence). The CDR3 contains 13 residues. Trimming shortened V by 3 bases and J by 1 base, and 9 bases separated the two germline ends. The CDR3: CAWSQTENTEAFF. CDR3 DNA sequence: TGTGCCTGGAGCCAGACAGAGAACACTGAAGCTTTCTTT.

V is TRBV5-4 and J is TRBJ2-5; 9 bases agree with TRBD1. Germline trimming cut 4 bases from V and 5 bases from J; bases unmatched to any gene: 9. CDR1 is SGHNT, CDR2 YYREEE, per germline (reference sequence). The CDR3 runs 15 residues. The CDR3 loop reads CASSAPGQGDETQYF. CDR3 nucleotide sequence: TGTGCCAGCAGCGCCCCGGGACAGGGTGACGAGACCCAGTACTTC.